The source of this TCR beta chain is a study of T cells in tumors after PD-1 blockade. Across the study: Either cemiplimab 350 mg every 2 weeks or pembrolizumab 200 mg every 3 weeks was given.

Genomic DNA template from tumor biopsies or peripheral blood, roughly 616 ng to 6,004 ng input. The CDR3 sequence is 16 residues long. From germline, CDR1 is MGHRA and CDR2 YSYEKL. Trimming cost V 4 bases and J 4 bases; bases outside gene matches: 5. Broader study findings: Blood contained about 38% of the tumor's TCR clonotypes.

This clone has only one observation. No antigen is known for it. Repertoires were generated with immunoSEQ multiplex PCR, while TCRdb's copy carries only in-frame clones and drops some. The sample records tens of thousands of clones, roughly 80% being singletons. The clonotype comes from a human donor with basal cell carcinoma. Source: PBMCs, taken before anti-PD-1 treatment. The rearrangement uses TRBV4-1 and TRBJ2-5, with 14 bases fitting TRBD2. CDR3: CASSPGLAGGLETQYF. The CDR3, as DNA: TGCGCCAGCAGCCCTGGACTAGCGGGGGGTCTAGAGACCCAGTACTTC.